The 23 T cell receptor beta chains given below trace back to one sample, sequenced in a study of blood T cell repertoires in COVID-19. Repertoires were generated with immunoSEQ multiplex PCR, while TCRdb's copy carries only in-frame clones and drops some. The sample has a few hundred thousand clones, more than 75% seen once; the top ten hold around 3%. Sequencing was performed on peripheral blood. All receptors derive from a man aged 45-60 years who had recovered from COVID-19.

This clone was recorded once. Germline is not matched at one junction end, which may reflect a read error. V is TRBV11-2 and J is TRBJ1-1; 7 bases line up with TRBD1. This CDR3 is built from 16 residues. The germline gives CDR1 SGHAT, CDR2 FQNNGV. The CDR3 sequence: CASSLEKGARNAEAFF. The CDR3 DNA sequence: TGTGCCAGCAGCTTAGAAAAGGGGGCGCGGAACGCTGAAGCTTTCTTT.

This chain connects TRBV5-1 to TRBJ2-4; D is perhaps TRBD2 (5 bases). Germline loops: CDR1 SGHRS, CDR2 YFSETQ. This CDR3 comprises 14 residues. The V gene lost 0 bases and the J gene lost 7 bases, with 11 bases spanning the gap. This CDR3 is CASSLGGWSNIQYF. CDR3 DNA: TGCGCCAGCAGCTTGGGAGGGTGGAGTAACATTCAGTACTTC. Full variable domain (rest looked up from reference TRBV5-1 and TRBJ2-4): KAGVTQTPRYLIKTRGQQVTLSCSPISGHRSVSWYQQTPGQGLQFLFEYFSETQRNKGNFPGRFSGRQFSNSRSEMNVSTLELGDSALYLCASSLGGWSNIQYFGAGTRLSVL.

This chain uses TRBV14 with TRBJ2-5; D gene unclear. The CDR3 contains 15 residues. Between the trimmed V and J ends, which lost 0 bases and 0 bases, there was a span of 8 bases. Germline V gene lookup returns CDR1 SGHDN and CDR2 FVKESK. In DNA, the CDR3 is TGTGCCAGCAGCCAAGAGGGCACCTACCAAGAGACCCAGTACTTC. Protein sequence: CASSQEGTYQETQYF.

A note on this clone: Its ends do not fully match the called genes, so a read error is possible. The chain recombines TRBV29-1 with TRBJ1-3, with TRBD1 matching 9 bases. CDR3 length: 14 residues. The germline V gene encodes CDR1 SQVTM and CDR2 ANQGSEA. In DNA, the CDR3 is TGCAGCGTGAAACTCACGGGACAGGGAAGCACCATATATTTT. It specifies CSVKLTGQGSTIYF.

This clone appeared a few times. This CDR3 is also generated by other DNA sequences in the sample. This chain uses TRBV19 with TRBJ2-7; 9 bases line up with TRBD2. Trimming removed 4 bases from V and 4 bases from J; junction bases left unmatched: 2. The CDR3 is 13 residues long. Looked up from germline, CDR1 is LNHDA and CDR2 is SQIVND (reference sequence). This chain's CDR3 is CASSSGRAYEQYF. The CDR3 DNA is TGTGCCAGTAGTAGCGGGAGGGCATACGAGCAGTACTTC.

CDR3 region: CASSFRGTGANVLTF. For the CDR3, the DNA is TGTGCCAGTAGTTTTAGGGGGACTGGGGCCAACGTCCTGACTTTC. The chain is built from TRBV7-8 and TRBJ2-6; D might be TRBD1 (6 bases). CDR3 length: 15 residues. Germline loops: CDR1 SGHVS, CDR2 FQNEAQ. Trimming shortened V by 9 bases and J by 2 bases, and 14 bases separated the two germline ends.

J is TRBJ2-1 and V is TRBV7-9; D may be TRBD1 (6 bases). Trimming left V 5 bases short and J 5 bases short, with 13 bases between. The CDR3 consists of 14 residues. Germline values: CDR1 SEHNR, CDR2 FQNEAQ (reference sequence). The CDR3 nucleotides are TGTGCCAGCAGCGAGGGGGACCTTCACAATGAGCAGTTCTTC. It yields the protein CASSEGDLHNEQFF.

V gene TRBV19 combines with J gene TRBJ1-5, with a possible D match to TRBD1 (6 bases). V was shortened by 3 bases and J by 2 bases, with 8 bases between the two germline ends. Germline V gives CDR1 LNHDA, CDR2 SQIVND (reference sequence). The CDR3 spans 14 residues. The CDR3 region is CASSMRQGNQPQHF. The CDR3 nucleotides read TGTGCCAGTAGTATGAGACAGGGCAATCAGCCCCAGCATTTT.

The V gene is TRBV24-1, the J gene TRBJ2-3; 8 positions match TRBD1. From germline, CDR1 is KGHDR and CDR2 SFDVKD. The CDR3 loop spans 16 amino acids. V dropped 4 bases and J dropped 2; count of bases not matched to a gene: 7. The CDR3 coding sequence is TGTGCCACCAGTGAACGAACAGGGGGGTTCACAGATACGCAGTATTTT. Amino acids: CATSERTGGFTDTQYF.

This chain connects TRBV11-2 to TRBJ2-3; D remains unclear. Germline lookup yields CDR1 SGHAT and CDR2 FQNNGV. This CDR3 spans 15 amino acids. The V and J ends lost 2 bases and 0 bases respectively, with 9 bases between them. The CDR3 DNA reads TGTGCCAGCAGCTTAAAAATATCTAGCACAGATACGCAGTATTTT. As protein: CASSLKISSTDTQYF. Combining the CDR3 with reference TRBV11-2 and TRBJ2-3 gives the whole variable domain EAGVAQSPRYKIIEKRQSVAFWCNPISGHATLYWYQQILGQGPKLLIQFQNNGVVDDSQLPKDRFSAERLKGVDSTLKIQPAKLEDSAVYLCASSLKISSTDTQYFGPGTRLTVL.

This clone was detected only once. The chain combines TRBV19 with TRBJ2-1, with 14 bases lining up with TRBD2. V lost 3 bases, J lost 4 bases, and 14 bases stayed unmatched. Germline V gene data show CDR1 as LNHDA and CDR2 as SQIVND (reference sequence). The CDR3 contains 20 residues. The CDR3 nucleotides are TGTGCCAGTAGTATCTGGTCCAGACTAGCGGGAGGGGGAGTTTACAATGAGCAGTTCTTC. It specifies CASSIWSRLAGGGVYNEQFF. Full variable domain (remainder filled in from reference TRBV19 and TRBJ2-1): DGGITQSPKYLFRKEGQNVTLSCEQNLNHDAMYWYRQDPGQGLRLIYYSQIVNDFQKGDIAEGYSVSREKKESFPLTVTSAQKNPTAFYLCASSIWSRLAGGGVYNEQFFGPGTRLTVL.

V is TRBV6-5 and J is TRBJ1-5; no definite D call. The CDR3 contains 14 residues. Germline V lookup: CDR1 MNHEY, CDR2 SVGAGI. Trimming cost V 5 bases and J 3 bases, with 11 bases left between them. The CDR3 loop reads CASSRTVNNQPQHF. The CDR3 bases are TGTGCCAGCAGTCGGACTGTTAACAATCAGCCCCAGCATTTT.

The chain uses TRBV5-5 and TRBJ1-2, with no clear D. The V end lost 2 bases, the J end lost 0 bases, and 5 bases lay between the germline ends. Germline V gene data show CDR1 as SGHKS and CDR2 as YYEKEE (reference sequence). The CDR3 has 13 amino acids. The CDR3 coding sequence is TGTGCCAGCAGCTTACAGACTAACTATGGCTACACCTTC. Encoded protein: CASSLQTNYGYTF.

The chain is built from TRBV2 and TRBJ2-3, with D tentatively TRBD2 (6 bases). Trimming removed 6 bases at V and 2 bases at J, with 9 bases between. The germline V gene has CDR1 SNHLY and CDR2 FYNNEI. This CDR3 contains 13 residues. CDR3 sequence (DNA): TGTGCCAGCAGGGGCGGGACCACAGATACGCAGTATTTT. Translating gives CASRGGTTDTQYF.

J is TRBJ1-5 and V is TRBV2; TRBD1 agrees at 8 bases. Germline V gene data show CDR1 as SNHLY and CDR2 as FYNNEI. This CDR3 has 15 residues. With V trimmed by 6 bases and J by 1 base, 5 bases remained unmatched. CDR3 nucleotide sequence: TGTGCCAGCAGCGCAAGACAGGGGAGCAATCAGCCCCAGCATTTT. This sequence encodes CASSARQGSNQPQHF.

V usage is TRBV6-5 and J usage is TRBJ2-5; TRBD1 aligns across 7 bases. This CDR3 region has 16 residues. Germline CDR1 reads MNHEY; CDR2 reads SVGAGI. V lost 4 bases and J lost 5; bases outside the gene matches: 13. The DNA of the CDR3 is TGTGCCAGCAGTTCGTCCACAGGGGCGATGGGGGAGACCCAGTACTTC. Translated: CASSSSTGAMGETQYF.

The V call is TRBV7-2, the J call TRBJ2-5, with 12 bases lining up with TRBD2. The germline CDR1 and CDR2 sequences are SGHTA and FQGNSA. The CDR3 loop spans 14 amino acids. The junction had 0 bases not matched to a gene; V was cut back by 2 bases and J by 5 bases. CDR3 coding DNA: TGTGCCAGCAGCTTACTAGCGGGAGGGGAGACCCAGTACTTC. It codes for CASSLLAGGETQYF. Supplemented by reference TRBV7-2 and TRBJ2-5, the full variable domain reads GAGVSQSPSNKVTEKGKDVELRCDPISGHTALYWYRQSLGQGLEFLIYFQGNSAPDKSGLPSDRFSAERTGGSVSTLTIQRTQQEDSAVYLCASSLLAGGETQYFGPGTRLLVL.

The chain joins TRBV2 to TRBJ1-3, with 7 nucleotides matching TRBD1. This CDR3 comprises 16 residues. V was clipped by 3 bases and J by 0 bases; unmatched bases: 5. Germline loops: CDR1 SNHLY, CDR2 FYNNEI. This chain's CDR3 is CASSEDRTDSGNTIYF. DNA of the CDR3: TGTGCCAGCAGTGAGGACAGGACCGACTCTGGAAACACCATATATTTT.

This chain links TRBV7-6 with TRBJ2-7; 10 bases fit TRBD2. With 4 bases clipped from V and 6 bases from J, the junction kept 9 bases outside the gene matches. Germline CDR1 SGHVS, CDR2 FNYEAQ. There are 15 residues in the CDR3. The CDR3 spells CASSSRVAGGAEQYF. Written as DNA, the CDR3 is TGTGCCAGCAGCTCCAGGGTAGCGGGAGGCGCCGAGCAGTACTTC.

The V call is TRBV4-2, the J call TRBJ2-5; TRBD2 agrees at 13 bases. The CDR3 sequence is 15 residues long. With V trimmed by 3 bases and J by 4 bases, 2 bases remained unmatched. CDR1 is LGHNA, CDR2 YNFKEQ, per germline. CDR3 sequence reads: CASSQRLAGGETQYF. The CDR3 nucleotides read TGTGCCAGCAGCCAGAGACTAGCGGGGGGAGAGACCCAGTACTTC.

The chain couples TRBV19 to TRBJ1-1, with D perhaps TRBD1 (6 bases). This CDR3 is built from 17 residues. V dropped 3 bases and J dropped 1 base, with 18 bases sitting between them. Germline values: CDR1 LNHDA, CDR2 SQIVND (reference sequence). CDR3 in DNA: TGTGCCAGTAGTATGGGGGCCCACGGGCGAGGGAACACTGAAGCTTTCTTT. It specifies CASSMGAHGRGNTEAFF.

The rearrangement links TRBV19 to TRBJ1-5; possibly TRBD1 for D (5 bases). The CDR3 is made up of 13 amino acids. CDR1 and CDR2 (germline): LNHDA, SQIVND (reference sequence). V lost 10 bases, J lost 6 bases, and 16 bases lay in between. The CDR3 nucleotides read TGTGCCACCAACCCGGGGGGTCCTCAGCCCCAGCATTTT. Residues: CATNPGGPQPQHF.

The chain joins TRBV27 to TRBJ1-1; 9 nucleotides align to TRBD1. J gave up 5 bases and V 8 bases, and 6 bases lay outside the gene matches. CDR3 length equals 13 residues. Germline V lookup: CDR1 MNHEY, CDR2 SMNVEV (reference sequence). For the CDR3, the DNA is TGTGCCAGCGGACAGGGGAGAGGGACTGAAGCTTTCTTT. Translated: CASGQGRGTEAFF.